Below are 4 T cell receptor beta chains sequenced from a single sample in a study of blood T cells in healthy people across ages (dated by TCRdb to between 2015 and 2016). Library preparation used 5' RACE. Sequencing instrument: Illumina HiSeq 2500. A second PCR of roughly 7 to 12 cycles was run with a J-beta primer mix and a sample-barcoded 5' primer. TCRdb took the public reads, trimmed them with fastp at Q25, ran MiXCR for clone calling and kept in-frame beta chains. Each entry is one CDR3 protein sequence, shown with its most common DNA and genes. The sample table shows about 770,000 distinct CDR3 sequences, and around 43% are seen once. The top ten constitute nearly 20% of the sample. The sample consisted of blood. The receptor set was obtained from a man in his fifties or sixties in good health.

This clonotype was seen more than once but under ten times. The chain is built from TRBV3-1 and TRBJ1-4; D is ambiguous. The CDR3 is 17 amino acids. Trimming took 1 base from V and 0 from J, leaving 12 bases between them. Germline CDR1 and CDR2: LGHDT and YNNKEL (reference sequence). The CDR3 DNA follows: TGTGCCAGCAGCCAAGTATTCGGATATGCAACTAATGAAAAACTGTTTTTT. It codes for CASSQVFGYATNEKLFF.

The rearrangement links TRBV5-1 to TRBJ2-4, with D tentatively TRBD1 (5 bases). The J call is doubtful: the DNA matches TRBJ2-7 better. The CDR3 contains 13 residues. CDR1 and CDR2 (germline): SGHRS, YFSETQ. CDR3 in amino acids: CASSTGRVVEQYF. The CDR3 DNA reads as TGCGCCAGCAGCACCGGCAGGGTCGTCGAGCAGTACTTC.

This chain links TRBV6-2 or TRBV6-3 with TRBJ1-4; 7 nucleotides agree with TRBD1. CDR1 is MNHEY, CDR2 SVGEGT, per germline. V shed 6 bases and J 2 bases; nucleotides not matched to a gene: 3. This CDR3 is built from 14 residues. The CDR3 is CASRPTGTNEKLFF. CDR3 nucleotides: TGTGCCAGCAGACCGACAGGGACTAATGAAAAACTGTTTTTT.

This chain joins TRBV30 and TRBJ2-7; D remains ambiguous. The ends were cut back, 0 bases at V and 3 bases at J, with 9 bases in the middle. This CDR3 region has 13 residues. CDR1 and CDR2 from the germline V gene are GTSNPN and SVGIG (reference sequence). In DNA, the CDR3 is TGTGCCTGGAGTGTCCAGGTAAACTACGAGCAGTACTTC. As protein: CAWSVQVNYEQYF.